The 11 T cell receptor beta chains below all came from one sample that was sequenced in a study of cytomegalovirus exposure and HLA in healthy donors. Clones were read by immunoSEQ multiplex PCR, and TCRdb kept only the in-frame ones, dropping some. The sample contains 250,000 or so clones, about 87% of which appear only once. What was sequenced was PBMCs. Every receptor here comes from a man younger than 35 in good health and CMV-seronegative.

This clone was observed a single time. This chain uses TRBV4-3 with TRBJ1-6, with 7 bases identical to TRBD1. Unmatched junction bases numbered 19, after V lost 1 base and J lost 13 bases. From germline, CDR1 is LGHNA and CDR2 YSLEER. The CDR3 is made up of 18 amino acids. The CDR3 sequence is CASSQAGQVPLGPAPLHF. CDR3 DNA sequence: TGCGCCAGCAGCCAAGCCGGACAGGTACCTTTGGGCCCCGCGCCCCTCCACTTT.

The CDR3 spells CASSPEGAGADTQYF. DNA of the CDR3: TGCGCCAGCAGCCCCGAAGGGGCTGGGGCAGATACGCAGTATTTT. The V gene is TRBV5-1, the J gene TRBJ2-3, with a weak D call TRBD1 (5 bases). The CDR3 contains 15 residues. Germline V gene sequence: CDR1 SGHRS, CDR2 YFSETQ. V was trimmed by 4 bases and J by 4 bases, leaving 16 bases between them.

This chain uses TRBV6-1 with TRBJ2-5, with 7 bases identical to TRBD1. Germline lookup yields CDR1 MNHNS and CDR2 SASEGT. The CDR3 covers 13 residues. The V gene end was trimmed by 9 bases and the J gene end by 5 bases; junction bases not matched to a gene: 9. The CDR3: CARRQGLGETQYF. The CDR3 DNA follows: TGTGCCAGAAGACAGGGCTTGGGGGAGACCCAGTACTTC.

V gene TRBV30 combines with J gene TRBJ2-1, with 11 bases matching TRBD2. After removal of 1 base from V and 6 bases from J, the junction contained 5 bases not matched to a gene. Germline V CDR1 and CDR2: GTSNPN, SVGIG (reference sequence). The CDR3 spans 15 residues. CDR3 DNA: TGTGCCTGGAGTGAGCGACTAGCGGGGTTCAATGAGCAGTTCTTC. Its protein is CAWSERLAGFNEQFF.

This sequence joins TRBV4-2 and TRBJ2-7; TRBD2 aligns across 11 bases. CDR1 LGHNA and CDR2 YNFKEQ come from the germline V gene. J lost 5 bases, V lost 6 bases, and 3 bases had no gene match. The CDR3 loop spans 13 amino acids. The CDR3 DNA reads TGTGCCAGCAGACAACTAGCGGGAGACGAGCAGTACTTC. This translates into CASRQLAGDEQYF.

The chain combines TRBV11-2 with TRBJ2-2, with D perhaps matching TRBD1 (5 bases). In germline, CDR1 is SGHAT, CDR2 FQNNGV. V lost 5 bases and J 4 bases, leaving 20 bases between the germline ends. CDR3 length equals 17 residues. The chain's CDR3 is CASSRQFWGRGTGELFF. CDR3 nucleotides: TGTGCCAGCAGCAGGCAGTTTTGGGGTAGGGGCACCGGGGAGCTGTTTTTT.

DNA of the CDR3: TGCGCCAGCAGCCAAGTAGTTTCCGAGGGCAACATTCAGTACTTC. It specifies CASSQVVSEGNIQYF. This chain links TRBV4-1 with TRBJ2-4; a possible D gene is TRBD2 (5 bases). CDR1 is MGHRA, CDR2 YSYEKL, per germline. The CDR3 extends over 15 amino acids. The ends were cut back, 1 base at V and 7 bases at J, with 14 bases in the middle.

The rearrangement joins TRBV7-9 to TRBJ2-7; 7 bases match TRBD1. V was clipped by 1 base and J by 3 bases; unmatched bases: 3. CDR3 length: 14 residues. Looked up from germline, CDR1 is SEHNR and CDR2 is FQNEAQ (reference sequence). The CDR3 here is CASSLGGGFYEQYF. The CDR3 bases are TGTGCCAGCAGCTTAGGAGGGGGCTTCTACGAGCAGTACTTC.

V gene TRBV4-3 combines with J gene TRBJ2-3, with 12 bases that match TRBD1. CDR3 length: 17 residues. Per the germline V gene, CDR1 is LGHNA and CDR2 is YSLEER. Trimming took 1 base from V and 4 from J; bases not matched to a gene: 6. CDR3 sequence reads: CASSQGSGQGAADTQYF. Here the CDR3 DNA reads TGCGCCAGCAGCCAAGGGTCGGGACAGGGGGCCGCAGATACGCAGTATTTT.

In the case of this clone: Other DNA sequences in this sample translate to the same CDR3. V and J are TRBV27 and TRBJ2-3; the match to TRBD2 covers 9 bases. Germline V gene data show CDR1 as MNHEY and CDR2 as SMNVEV (reference sequence). The CDR3 has 15 amino acids. V lost 5 bases and J lost 1; bases outside the gene matches: 4. The DNA for the CDR3 is TGTGCCAGCAGTCTCAGGACTAGCGGCACAGATACGCAGTATTTT. This encodes CASSLRTSGTDTQYF.

This sequence joins TRBV29-1 and TRBJ1-1; 7 bases are a match to TRBD1. Trimming at V came to 8 bases and at J to 2 bases, leaving 5 bases not matched to a gene. The CDR3 has 12 amino acids. The germline V gene has CDR1 SQVTM and CDR2 ANQGSEA. CDR3: CSSQGSNTEAFF. In DNA, the CDR3 is TGCAGCTCACAGGGGTCCAACACTGAAGCTTTCTTT. Using reference TRBV29-1 and TRBJ1-1 for the parts outside the CDR3, the full variable domain is SAVISQKPSRDICQRGTSLTIQCQVDSQVTMMFWYRQQPGQSLTLIATANQGSEATYESGFVIDKFPISRPNLTFSTLTVSNMSPEDSSIYLCSSQGSNTEAFFGQGTRLTVV.